The rows below give T cell receptor beta chains drawn from one sample of a study of control samples from healthy donors and cancer patients. Clones were read by immunoSEQ multiplex PCR, and TCRdb kept only the in-frame ones, dropping some. The data show 110,000 or so clones, with 75% to 95% seen just once and 3.5% to 4.5% held by the top ten. Source material: blood. The source of these receptors is a human donor in good health. The donor label of this sample is uncertain. CDR3s include the opening cysteine and the closing phenylalanine or tryptophan. Each record gives: D gene, clone size, V gene, J gene, CDR3 DNA, CDR3 protein. The D gene is left open where the match is weak. Size is omitted from some rows. Given values are once, few, many or a class for expanded clones.

D gene: NA
clone size: NA
V gene: TRBV6-6
J gene: TRBJ2-1
CDR3 DNA: TGTGCCAGCAGTTGCCTGGGGGGCCGCTCCTACAATGAGCAGTTCTTC
CDR3 protein: CASSCLGGRSYNEQFF

D gene: TRBD1
clone size: NA
V gene: TRBV24-1
J gene: TRBJ1-2
CDR3 DNA: TGTGCCACCAGTGATTTAGAGGGGGCTGGAGGCTACACCTTC
CDR3 protein: CATSDLEGAGGYTF

D gene: NA
clone size: NA
V gene: TRBV3-1/TRBV3-2
J gene: TRBJ2-3
CDR3 DNA: TGTGCCAGCAGTCACAGGGAAGATACGCAGTATTTT
CDR3 protein: CASSHREDTQYF

D gene: TRBD1
clone size: NA
V gene: TRBV6-5
J gene: TRBJ2-5
CDR3 DNA: TGTGCCAGCAATACCGGGACAGCGGAGACCCAGTACTTC
CDR3 protein: CASNTGTAETQYF

D gene: NA
clone size: NA
V gene: TRBV24-1
J gene: TRBJ1-5
CDR3 DNA: TGTGCCACCAGCTCCCATGGCAGCAATCAGCCCCAGCATTTT
CDR3 protein: CATSSHGSNQPQHF

D gene: TRBD1
clone size: NA
V gene: TRBV7-9
J gene: TRBJ1-3
CDR3 DNA: TGTGCCAGCAGCCTGAGACAGGGAAACACTGGAAACACCATATATTTT
CDR3 protein: CASSLRQGNTGNTIYF

D gene: TRBD1
clone size: NA
V gene: TRBV5-1
J gene: TRBJ1-1
CDR3 DNA: TGCGCCAGCAGTGGTCCCTCTAAGGACAGGGGGCAGGTGAACACTGAAGCTTTCTTT
CDR3 protein: CASSGPSKDRGQVNTEAFF

D gene: NA
clone size: NA
V gene: TRBV2
J gene: TRBJ2-7
CDR3 DNA: TGTGCCAGCAGTGAAGCGGGGGGCGCCGCCTACGAGCAGTACTTC
CDR3 protein: CASSEAGGAAYEQYF

D gene: TRBD1
clone size: NA
V gene: TRBV6-1
J gene: TRBJ2-7
CDR3 DNA: TGTGCCAGCAGTGAGAGAGAAGGGACAGGGGCATCCTACGAGCAGTACTTC
CDR3 protein: CASSEREGTGASYEQYF

D gene: NA
clone size: NA
V gene: TRBV3-1/TRBV3-2
J gene: TRBJ2-5
CDR3 DNA: TGTGCCCGCAGCCAGGGGGGCCCGGGCGGGGGGTTCCAAGAGACCCAGTACTTC
CDR3 protein: CARSQGGPGGGFQETQYF

D gene: TRBD1
clone size: NA
V gene: TRBV5-1
J gene: TRBJ2-2
CDR3 DNA: TGCGCCAGCAGCCCCTCCCAGGGGGTCGGCACCGGGGAGCTGTTTTTT
CDR3 protein: CASSPSQGVGTGELFF

D gene: NA
clone size: NA
V gene: TRBV10-3
J gene: TRBJ2-7
CDR3 DNA: TGTGCCATCAGTGTTGACATGCTCTACGAGCAGTACTTC
CDR3 protein: CAISVDMLYEQYF

D gene: TRBD2
clone size: once
V gene: TRBV6-1
J gene: TRBJ2-5
CDR3 DNA: TGTGCCAGCAGTGCCCAACCTAGCGGGGGTAGGGAGACCCAGTACTTC
CDR3 protein: CASSAQPSGGRETQYF

D gene: TRBD1
clone size: NA
V gene: TRBV10-2
J gene: TRBJ1-1
CDR3 DNA: TGCGCCAGCAGGCATCGGACAGGGGGCACTGAAGCTTTCTTT
CDR3 protein: CASRHRTGGTEAFF

D gene: NA
clone size: few
V gene: TRBV5-4
J gene: TRBJ1-4
CDR3 DNA: TGTGCCAGCAGCTCCGGATCCGGGGCGGGTACTAATGAAAAACTGTTTTTT
CDR3 protein: CASSSGSGAGTNEKLFF

D gene: NA
clone size: NA
V gene: TRBV20-1
J gene: TRBJ1-1
CDR3 DNA: TGCAGTGCCGATGTGAGCATGATGGCTTTCTTT
CDR3 protein: CSADVSMMAFF

D gene: NA
clone size: NA
V gene: TRBV7-2
J gene: TRBJ1-3
CDR3 DNA: TGTGCCAGCAGCTTAGTGTTACGCGGAAACACCATATATTTT
CDR3 protein: CASSLVLRGNTIYF

D gene: NA
clone size: NA
V gene: TRBV27
J gene: TRBJ2-7
CDR3 DNA: TGTGCCAGCAGTCCGGGACCCCCCTACGAGCAGTACTTC
CDR3 protein: CASSPGPPYEQYF

D gene: NA
clone size: NA
V gene: TRBV19
J gene: TRBJ2-3
CDR3 DNA: TGTGCCAGTACCTTGAGGGGGGGGTCAGATACGCAGTATTTT
CDR3 protein: CASTLRGGSDTQYF

D gene: NA
clone size: NA
V gene: TRBV18
J gene: TRBJ2-7
CDR3 DNA: TGTGCCAGCTCACCACCGGAGGGGCGGTACGAGCAGTACTTC
CDR3 protein: CASSPPEGRYEQYF

D gene: NA
clone size: once
V gene: TRBV9
J gene: TRBJ1-5
CDR3 DNA: TGTGCCAGCAGCACCGGAGGGGGTAAACATCAGCCCCAGCATTTT
CDR3 protein: CASSTGGGKHQPQHF

D gene: TRBD1
clone size: NA
V gene: TRBV5-5
J gene: TRBJ2-5
CDR3 DNA: TGTGCCAGCAGCTTGGGCGGGATAGTGACAGGGGGCATAGAGACCCAGTACTTC
CDR3 protein: CASSLGGIVTGGIETQYF

D gene: TRBD1
clone size: NA
V gene: TRBV11-3
J gene: TRBJ2-1
CDR3 DNA: TGTGCCAGCAGCTTAGGGGGCCGAGGGGGCAAATACAATGAGCAGTTCTTC
CDR3 protein: CASSLGGRGGKYNEQFF

D gene: TRBD2
clone size: NA
V gene: TRBV7-3
J gene: TRBJ2-1
CDR3 DNA: TGTGCCAGCAGCCCAGGGACTAGCGGGGGGGCCCGTAATGAGCAGTTCTTC
CDR3 protein: CASSPGTSGGARNEQFF